These 19 T cell receptor beta chains were all obtained from the same sample, sequenced in a study of cytomegalovirus exposure and HLA in healthy donors. Primers included in the PCR were 60 Vbeta and 13 Jbeta primers. Repertoires were generated with immunoSEQ multiplex PCR, while TCRdb's copy carries only in-frame clones and drops some. In the table there are some 150,000 clones, almost 85% of which are singletons. Sequences were obtained from PBMCs. These receptor sequences come from a man aged 25 to 40 in good health and CMV-seropositive.

The CDR3 DNA follows: TGTGCCATCAGTGAGTCGACAGGGGACAGCAATCAGCCCCAGCATTTT. Residues: CAISESTGDSNQPQHF. This chain links TRBV10-3 with TRBJ1-5, with 8 bases identical to TRBD1. The CDR3 spans 16 residues. J lost 1 base, V lost 0 bases, and 2 bases had no gene match. Germline values: CDR1 ENHRY, CDR2 SYGVKD.

This clone was observed a handful of times. The V gene is TRBV5-1, the J gene TRBJ1-6, with 7 bases identical to TRBD1. The CDR3 has 15 residues. V was clipped by 1 base and J by 14 bases; unmatched bases: 12. Per germline, CDR1 SGHRS and CDR2 YFSETQ. This CDR3 reads CASSLQPTGTASLHF. DNA of the CDR3: TGCGCCAGCAGCTTGCAACCCACCGGGACAGCGTCCCTCCACTTT.

V and J are TRBV27 and TRBJ2-2; 13 nucleotides line up with TRBD2. Trimming took 6 bases from V and 4 from J; bases not matched to a gene: 5. CDR3 length equals 16 residues. Germline V gene data show CDR1 as MNHEY and CDR2 as SMNVEV (reference sequence). CDR3 sequence (DNA): TGTGCCAGCAGGTCCACTAGCGGGAGGGGCACCGGGGAGCTGTTTTTT. This encodes CASRSTSGRGTGELFF.

The CDR3 DNA follows: TGTGCCAGCAGAAAGGGGGCAGGAGGGCATGAGCAGTTCTTC. Translating it yields CASRKGAGGHEQFF. V and J are TRBV7-9 and TRBJ2-1; TRBD1 is a possible D gene (7 bases). Germline V gene data show CDR1 as SEHNR and CDR2 as FQNEAQ (reference sequence). The CDR3 length is 14 residues. The ends were cut back, 6 bases at V and 8 bases at J, with 17 bases in the middle.

The rearrangement uses TRBV18 and TRBJ2-1; TRBD1 matches at 7 bases. After removal of 1 base from V and 5 bases from J, the junction contained 8 bases not matched to a gene. This CDR3 spans 16 amino acids. Germline values: CDR1 KGHSH, CDR2 LQKENI. CDR3 sequence (DNA): TGTGCCAGCTCACCACAGAACAGGGGTATTCACAATGAGCAGTTCTTC. This gives the protein CASSPQNRGIHNEQFF.

This chain uses TRBV19 with TRBJ1-2; D is unclear. CDR3 length: 13 amino acids. Germline V CDR1 and CDR2: LNHDA, SQIVND (reference sequence). V lost 7 bases and J 0 bases, leaving 9 bases between the germline ends. The chain's CDR3 is CASTHGPNYGYTF. CDR3 bases: TGTGCCAGTACCCACGGTCCTAACTATGGCTACACCTTC. The full variable domain, its missing parts supplied by reference TRBV19 and TRBJ1-2, is DGGITQSPKYLFRKEGQNVTLSCEQNLNHDAMYWYRQDPGQGLRLIYYSQIVNDFQKGDIAEGYSVSREKKESFPLTVTSAQKNPTAFYLCASTHGPNYGYTFGSGTRLTVV.

This sequence joins TRBV19 and TRBJ2-5, with D possibly called TRBD1 or TRBD2 (5 bases each). The DNA end favors TRBJ2-7, so the J call may be wrong. CDR1 is LNHDA, CDR2 SQIVND, per germline (reference sequence). This CDR3 contains 18 residues. CDR3 in amino acids: CASSIRGLALLRGHEQYF. CDR3 in DNA: TGTGCCAGTAGTATAAGGGGTTTGGCTCTCCTTCGGGGACACGAGCAGTACTTC.

J is TRBJ2-1 and V is TRBV5-6; TRBD2 aligns across 8 bases. V was pared by 3 bases and J by 5 bases, with 10 bases of the junction left unmatched. There are 16 residues in the CDR3. Germline assignment: CDR1 SGHDT and CDR2 YYEEEE. The CDR3 DNA is TGTGCCAGCAGCTGGCCTAGCGGGCAAAACCACAATGAGCAGTTCTTC. This encodes CASSWPSGQNHNEQFF.

V and J are TRBV23-1 and TRBJ2-6, with D tentatively TRBD2 (5 bases). TRBV23-1 is identified as an open reading frame with a role that is uncertain. CDR3 length: 13 amino acids. Trimming took off 11 bases at V and 2 bases at J, with 10 bases between the two ends. Written as DNA, the CDR3 is TGCGCCCGTCGGAGGACTGGGGCCAACGTCCTGACTTTC. This sequence encodes CARRRTGANVLTF.

The CDR3 sequence is CASSVGDTVGEQYF. CDR3 sequence (DNA): TGTGCCAGCAGCGTAGGGGACACGGTAGGGGAGCAGTACTTC. The chain couples TRBV9 to TRBJ2-5; weak D call: TRBD1 (6 bases). Germline assignment: CDR1 SGDLS and CDR2 YYNGEE. The CDR3 has 14 amino acids. The germline V and J ends were trimmed by 0 bases and 11 bases, with 17 bases remaining between them.

The V gene is TRBV9, the J gene TRBJ2-1, with TRBD2 matching over 12 bases. The CDR3 totals 15 residues. J lost 7 bases, V lost 2 bases, and 4 bases had no gene match. The V gene's germline CDR1 is SGDLS and CDR2 YYNGEE. CDR3 DNA: TGTGCCAGCAGCGTTGGACTAGCGGGATCTAATGAGCAGTTCTTC. It encodes CASSVGLAGSNEQFF.

J is TRBJ2-5 and V is TRBV10-3; tentative D call: TRBD1 (6 bases). The germline CDR1 and CDR2 sequences are ENHRY and SYGVKD. Trimming took off 11 bases at V and 2 bases at J, with 15 bases between the two ends. This CDR3 spans 13 amino acids. The CDR3 reads CASRTEIQETQYF. Written as DNA, the CDR3 is TGTGCCTCGCGGACAGAGATACAAGAGACCCAGTACTTC.

The V gene is TRBV11-3, the J gene TRBJ2-1; D possibly corresponds to TRBD1 (6 bases). Germline values: CDR1 SGHNT, CDR2 YENEEA. The CDR3 length is 17 residues. V was clipped by 0 bases and J by 6 bases, with 18 bases between them. The CDR3 here is CASSLEARGTTSNEQFF. The CDR3 region has the DNA TGTGCCAGCAGCTTAGAGGCCAGGGGAACTACCTCCAATGAGCAGTTCTTC.

The chain carries TRBV7-9 and TRBJ1-2, with D unclear. Per the germline V gene, CDR1 is SEHNR and CDR2 is FQNEAQ (reference sequence). V was trimmed by 8 bases and J by 1 base, leaving 14 bases between them. This CDR3 is 14 amino acids long. The CDR3 DNA follows: TGTGCCAGCGGCGAGGGCAGGCTTAACTATGGCTACACCTTC. This encodes CASGEGRLNYGYTF.

The rearrangement joins TRBV10-3 to TRBJ2-7; 7 nucleotides align to TRBD1. The CDR3 consists of 15 residues. The germline CDR1 and CDR2 sequences are ENHRY and SYGVKD. The trim removed 8 bases at V and 1 base at J, leaving 11 bases unmatched. The DNA of the CDR3 is TGTGCCATCTCACCTCCCGGGACAGAGTCCTACGAGCAGTACTTC. This translates into CAISPPGTESYEQYF.

J is TRBJ2-1 and V is TRBV28; TRBD1 matches 12 bases. Germline V gene data show CDR1 as MDHEN and CDR2 as SYDVKM. The CDR3 consists of 16 residues. V lost 2 bases to trimming and J lost 4 bases; unmatched junction nucleotides: 3. The CDR3 region has the DNA TGTGCCAGCAGTTTACCGGGACAGGGGGCGTACAATGAGCAGTTCTTC. This gives the protein CASSLPGQGAYNEQFF.

This chain uses TRBV9 with TRBJ2-7; possibly TRBD2 for D (6 bases). Trimming took 5 bases from V and 0 from J, leaving 18 bases between them. This CDR3 is built from 16 residues. Looked up from germline, CDR1 is SGDLS and CDR2 is YYNGEE. The CDR3 bases are TGTGCCAGCAGTCCGAAAGCCGGGACTGTCTCCTACGAGCAGTACTTC. Translated: CASSPKAGTVSYEQYF.

The V call is TRBV4-1, the J call TRBJ1-2; D is possibly TRBD1 (5 bases). The CDR3 is 14 amino acids. V was shortened by 0 bases and J by 6 bases, with 11 bases between the two germline ends. Germline V gives CDR1 MGHRA, CDR2 YSYEKL. DNA for the CDR3: TGCGCCAGCAGCCAAGAGGGGCTAGGGGATGGCTACACCTTC. It yields the protein CASSQEGLGDGYTF.

This clone was observed a single time. DNA for the CDR3: TGTGCCAGCAGCTCCAGGGGGCCGAGCACCGGGGAGCTGTTTTTT. Translated: CASSSRGPSTGELFF. J is TRBJ2-2 and V is TRBV11-3; TRBD1 aligns across 8 bases. The length of the CDR3 is 15 residues. Germline loops: CDR1 SGHNT, CDR2 YENEEA. Trimming took 4 bases from V and 4 from J; bases not matched to a gene: 5. The whole variable domain, filled in from reference TRBV11-3 and TRBJ2-2, reads EAGVVQSPRYKIIEKKQPVAFWCNPISGHNTLYWYLQNLGQGPELLIRYENEEAVDDSQLPKDRFSAERLKGVDSTLKIQPAELGDSAVYLCASSSRGPSTGELFFGEGSRLTVL.